This TCR beta chain was captured by sequencing in a study of circulating CD8 cells and anti-PD-1 response in melanoma. This clonotype was recorded a few times. Its antigen remains unknown. Whole-study findings and limits: DNEG was most diverse; TIGIT repertoires were least diverse. Subset repertoires were largely private at M1, with under 8% shared. Patients included both untreated and previously treated individuals. Expanded sorted subsets were checked for tumor reactivity using peptides.

V dropped 5 bases and J dropped 8; count of bases not matched to a gene: 16. There are 17 residues in the CDR3. Looked up from germline, CDR1 is SGHVS and CDR2 is FQNEAQ. Four subsets defined by PD-1 and/or TIGIT were sorted from live CD3+CD8+TCRalphabeta+ cells. TCR libraries were prepared from 15 ng of total RNA with the QIAseq Immune Repertoire TCR panel. TCRdb itself ran the reads through MiXCR, one entry per CDR3 protein. The sample records 1,000 to 1,500 distinct CDR3 sequences, 6.5% to 8% being singletons. This specimen was CD8+ T cells from PBMCs, taken at baseline or after one month of anti-PD-1 therapy (not recorded which). The V and J genes are TRBV7-8 and TRBJ2-2; 8 bases match TRBD2. This receptor was identified in a human donor with melanoma. The CDR3 DNA follows: TGTGCCAGCAGCCTTGGGGCTAGCGGGTACTTTAAGGGGGAGCTGTTTTTT. It yields the protein CASSLGASGYFKGELFF.